Many counts were recorded for the clone carrying this T cell receptor (beta chain). Its antigen is undetermined. TCRdb analysed the reads with MiXCR anew, one entry per CDR3 protein. The repertoire holds about 890,000 distinct CDR3 sequences, around 32% seen once, with about 14% in the top ten. This record belongs to a study of T cell repertoires in cytomegalovirus infection. Study context: HLA-C-restricted CMV epitopes, recently identified, and well-studied HLA-B-restricted ones were used by the study. Overall study results and limits: Dominating the ex vivo response were HLA-C-restricted CMV-specific TCR beta clonotypes. The study identified carriers of CMV plus the relevant HLA from cumulative public TCR beta family frequency.

The V and J ends lost 6 bases and 2 bases respectively, with 10 bases between them. Germline loops: CDR1 MGHDK, CDR2 SYGVNS. The CDR3 is 13 amino acids. The chain uses TRBV25-1 and TRBJ1-1, with unresolved D. The specimen comprised cultured CD8+ T cells from PBMCs, sampled from culture after CMV antigen stimulation. The source is a human donor in good health (CMV status not recorded). Some clones in this sample may be carry-over from other donors' samples. This CDR3 is CASSEYFNTEAFF. The DNA for the CDR3 is TGTGCCAGCAGCGAGTATTTTAACACTGAAGCTTTCTTT.